This is a list of T cell receptor beta chains from one sample in a study of blood T cell repertoires in COVID-19. Some clones are missing from TCRdb's copy, which holds only in-frame ones; the method was immunoSEQ multiplex PCR. The table includes around 260,000 clones, roughly 88% detected once. The sample comprised peripheral blood. These receptors all come from a human donor in a cohort sampled during active COVID-19. CDR3s leave out the opening cysteine and the closing phenylalanine or tryptophan. Fields, in order: V gene, J gene, CDR3 protein.

TRBV7-2,TRBJ1-1,ASSPGTGVGTEAF
TRBV6-2/TRBV6-3,TRBJ2-7,ASSPGESTAYEQY
TRBV27,TRBJ1-6,ASSLGASSYNSPLH
TRBV30,TRBJ1-2,AWRDRESYGYT
TRBV12-3/TRBV12-4,TRBJ2-5,ASSSTPSKEY
TRBV27,TRBJ2-7,ASSTRTGPYEQY
TRBV5-4,TRBJ1-1,ASSLVGQNTEAF
TRBV6-5,TRBJ2-7,ASSPRTGVYEQY
TRBV11-2,TRBJ1-2,ASSPGEGRRYT
TRBV11-2,TRBJ1-5,ASSPGQYSNQPQH
TRBV7-9,TRBJ1-1,ASSLQGRDTEAF
TRBV29-1,TRBJ1-1,SGMRAQNTEAF
TRBV2,TRBJ1-2,ASSGGTGRPGYGYT
TRBV7-2,TRBJ2-3,ASSLGQGGDTQY
TRBV4-1,TRBJ1-1,ASSPTGTKNTEAF
TRBV19,TRBJ1-2,ASNRIVFQRDRPTNYGYT
TRBV4-3,TRBJ2-7,ASSQDLGTGPAYEQY
TRBV19,TRBJ1-4,ASRQINEKLF
TRBV21-1,TRBJ2-3,ASPNGHLTSPSTDTQY
TRBV15,TRBJ2-5,ATSPNGETQY
TRBV9,TRBJ1-3,ASRGGQGSGNTIY
TRBV27,TRBJ2-3,ASSPYEGLTDTQY
TRBV21-1,TRBJ1-4,ASSKLQGAFEKLF
TRBV7-2,TRBJ1-4,ASSLEPGATNEKLF
TRBV5-1,TRBJ2-7,ASSPRVSGGASEQY
TRBV4-3,TRBJ2-2,ASSPWTGGFTGELF
TRBV19,TRBJ1-5,ASRTGTLLFQPQH
TRBV21-1,TRBJ1-5,ASSKGRRQGARAYSNQPQH
TRBV30,TRBJ1-6,AWSGTGGGSPLH
TRBV18,TRBJ1-1,ASSLLRVDRSNTEAF
TRBV19,TRBJ2-7,ASSTPTSGDYEQY
TRBV4-1,TRBJ2-1,ASSQRLAGLRNEQF
TRBV4-1,TRBJ1-5,ASSQVRGSNQPQH
TRBV29-1,TRBJ1-2,SVEPPEAGYT
TRBV12-3/TRBV12-4,TRBJ1-1,ASSFSGDTEAF
TRBV5-4,TRBJ2-2,ASSLRGGTYTGELF
TRBV10-3,TRBJ1-3,AISESMGTNSGNTIY